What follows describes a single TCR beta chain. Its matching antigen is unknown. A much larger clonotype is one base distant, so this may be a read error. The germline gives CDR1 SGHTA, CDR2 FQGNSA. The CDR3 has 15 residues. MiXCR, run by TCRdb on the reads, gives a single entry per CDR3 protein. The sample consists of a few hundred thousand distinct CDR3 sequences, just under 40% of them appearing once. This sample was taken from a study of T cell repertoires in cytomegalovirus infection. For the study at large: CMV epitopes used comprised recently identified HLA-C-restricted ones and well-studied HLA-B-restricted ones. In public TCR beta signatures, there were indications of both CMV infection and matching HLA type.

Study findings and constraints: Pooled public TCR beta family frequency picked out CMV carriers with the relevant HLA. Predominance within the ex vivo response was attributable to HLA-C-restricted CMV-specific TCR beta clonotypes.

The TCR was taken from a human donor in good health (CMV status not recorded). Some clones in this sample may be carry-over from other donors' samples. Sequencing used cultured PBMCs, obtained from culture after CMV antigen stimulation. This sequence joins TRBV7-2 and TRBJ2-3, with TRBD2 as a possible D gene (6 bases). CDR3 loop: CASSPPGVFTDMQYF. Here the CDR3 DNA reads TGTGCCAGCAGCCCCCCGGGGGTTTTCACAGATATGCAGTATTTT.